The rows below give T cell receptor beta chains drawn from one sample of a study of post-analysis software for immune sequencing data. One entry per CDR3 protein results from TCRdb running MiXCR on the PCR reads. The repertoire holds hundreds of thousands of distinct CDR3 sequences, with 55% to 60% as singletons. Sequencing input: blood. The receptor set was obtained from a girl aged 2 to 9 with multiple sclerosis. Each CDR3 is given with its conserved first and last residue. Each record gives: D gene, V gene, clone size, J gene, CDR3 protein, CDR3 DNA. D genes are given only for firm matches. Clone size is shown for a subset of rows, as once, few, many or a class of expanded clone.

.	TRBV6-5	.	TRBJ2-5	CASNGLGAGPRGTQYF	TGTGCCAGCAACGGGCTTGGGGCGGGGCCCCGGGGGACCCAGTACTTC
.	TRBV7-9	.	TRBJ1-5	CASSFGNSNQPQHF	TGTGCCAGCAGCTTTGGTAATAGCAATCAGCCCCAGCATTTT
TRBD2	TRBV12-3/TRBV12-4	few	TRBJ2-5	CASSSNSGRGETQYF	TGTGCCAGCAGTAGTAATAGCGGGAGGGGGGAGACCCAGTACTTC
TRBD1	TRBV29-1	.	TRBJ1-2	CSVDRTGLDGYGYTF	TGCAGCGTTGACCGGACAGGTCTTGATGGGTATGGCTACACCTTC
TRBD1	TRBV7-3	.	TRBJ2-1	CASSLIQGAGNEQFF	TGTGCCAGCAGCTTAATACAGGGGGCTGGAAATGAGCAGTTCTTC
.	TRBV5-1	.	TRBJ1-1	CASSLVGNMNTEAFF	TGCGCCAGCAGCTTGGTGGGGAACATGAACACTGAAGCTTTCTTT
.	TRBV5-1	.	TRBJ1-1	CASRGDGNAEAFF	TGCGCCAGCAGGGGGGACGGGAACGCTGAAGCTTTCTTT
TRBD2	TRBV9	.	TRBJ2-3	CASSLLAGDFTDTQYF	TGTGCCAGCAGCTTACTAGCGGGGGACTTCACAGATACGCAGTATTTT
TRBD2	TRBV5-1	.	TRBJ2-1	CASSLEGTSGMSNEQFF	TGCGCCAGCAGCTTGGAGGGCACTAGCGGGATGTCCAATGAGCAGTTCTTC
.	TRBV25-1	once	TRBJ2-1	CASSETGINGEQFF	TGTGCCAGCAGTGAAACAGGGATAAATGGTGAGCAGTTCTTC
TRBD2	TRBV5-1	.	TRBJ2-3	CASSPPTSGRFTDTQYF	TGCGCCAGCAGCCCACCGACTAGCGGGAGGTTCACAGATACGCAGTATTTT
.	TRBV20-1	.	TRBJ2-1	CSARTGVGYNEQFF	TGCAGTGCTAGAACGGGGGTGGGCTACAATGAGCAGTTCTTC
TRBD1	TRBV5-1	few	TRBJ2-1	CASSLQGAAYNEQFF	TGCGCCAGCAGCTTGCAGGGGGCAGCGTACAATGAGCAGTTCTTC
.	TRBV27	.	TRBJ1-1	CASSLSGDDTEAFF	TGTGCCAGCAGTTTATCAGGGGACGACACTGAAGCTTTCTTT
TRBD2	TRBV7-2	.	TRBJ2-3	CASSETSGGVTDTQYF	TGTGCCAGCAGTGAGACTAGCGGGGGGGTAACAGATACGCAGTATTTT
.	TRBV5-1	.	TRBJ1-3	CTSSLARPGTGNTIYF	TGCACCAGCAGCTTGGCCCGGCCGGGAACTGGAAACACCATATATTTT
.	TRBV18	few	TRBJ2-1	CASSRAPRILPNYNEQFF	TGTGCCAGCTCACGTGCGCCTAGAATTCTCCCTAACTACAATGAGCAGTTCTTC
.	TRBV10-3	.	TRBJ1-2	CATRGYGYTF	TGTGCCACCCGAGGCTATGGCTACACCTTC